This TCR beta chain was retrieved from a study of blood T cell repertoires in COVID-19 (dated by TCRdb to the early 2020s). Regarding the study in general: The collaborator samples originated in the United States, Italy and Spain and spanned the acute and convalescent phases of COVID-19. Where available, HLA class I and class II types were obtained from metadata supplied by the sample provider rather than from assay-based typing. Sample metadata almost always included a de-identified subject ID, COVID-19 status, age in years and sex. The repertoires were released in a freely available public database meant as a resource for research on the immune response to SARS-CoV-2. The samples were drawn from the first 160 participants of the ongoing ImmuneRACE study and from 1,200 or so subjects provided by 6 global collaborators. The prospective study material was composed of cDNA or gDNA derived from T cells, B-cell-depleted T cells, or PBMCs. Subjects who had been exposed to COVID-19, were actively infected with it, or had recovered from it provided the deeply sampled blood TCRbeta repertoires that made up the dataset. The paper as a whole reports these results and caveats: How much clinical and demographic metadata was included differed by source and by participant, and the metadata was provided uncurated.

At the junction V is shortened by 6 bases and J by 9 bases; bases outside the gene matches: 4. Via the germline V gene, CDR1 is MNHEY and CDR2 SVGAGI. The cysteine opens and the phenylalanine closes a CDR3 of 13 amino acids. The CDR3 DNA has 39 bases and is translated from base 1. Whole blood was collected in K2EDTA tubes by collaborating institutions according to the institutions' own protocols. For TCRbeta analysis, collaborator samples were shipped as frozen whole blood, as isolated PBMCs, or as DNA extracted from either sample type. TCRbeta CDR3 regions were amplified from genomic DNA using the immunoSEQ Assay, a bias-controlled multiplex PCR. Per the authors' processing: Nucleated cell counts per sample were estimated from amplification of reference gene primers within the assay. To quantify the absolute abundance of each unique TCRbeta CDR3 rearrangement, sequence reads were collapsed and filtered. For each sample, productive Simpson clonality was calculated as the square root of Simpson's diversity index over productive rearrangements. TCRdb mirrors the immuneACCESS table, restricted to in-frame sequences. Some clones are absent from its copies; in checked studies, under half trace to an unresolved V gene, and the reason for the others is unknown. That table is the source of V, J and clone size, and D and trimming were worked out from the DNA. The sample table records around 200,000 clones; roughly 90% of these occur just once. The top ten clonotypes cover 1.9% of the sample.

A note on this clone: What antigen it recognizes has not been identified. Per-nucleotide qualities are absent, and no much larger clonotype sits a single base away.

Sequenced input: peripheral blood. The chain couples TRBV6-5 to TRBJ1-6; TRBD1 aligns with 8 central bases. The source of this sequence is a man aged 35 to 55 with active or convalescent COVID-19. The DNA sequence reads TGTGCCAGCAGCACAGGGGGGGGTTCACCCCTCCACTTT. Translated, this gives CASSTGGGSPLHF.